Listed here are 27 T cell receptor beta chains from one sample, sequenced in a study of radiation and T cells in renal cell carcinoma. The time point: baseline pretreatment blood. Treatment indicated: 15 Gy SBRT to primary tumor, nephrectomy 4 weeks later. TCRdb's copy holds only in-frame clones and misses some; the assay was immunoSEQ multiplex PCR. The profile covers about 140,000 clones, with approximately 87% appearing a single time and roughly 23% taken by the ten largest. The source material was blood, sampled from a patient whose treatment included radiotherapy and nephrectomy. The source is a woman in her fifties or sixties with renal cell carcinoma.

The chain has TRBV7-2 and TRBJ1-1, with 7 bases lining up with TRBD1. The CDR3 is made up of 15 amino acids. Trimming at V came to 4 bases and at J to 7 bases, leaving 12 bases not matched to a gene. Germline V lookup: CDR1 SGHTA, CDR2 FQGNSA. The CDR3 DNA is TGTGCCAGCAGCTCCTCCGGGACAGACCCCTATGAAGCTTTCTTT. Translation gives CASSSSGTDPYEAFF.

This clone was seen once. CDR3 DNA sequence: TGTGCCAGCAGCTTAGCTGAAACTATGGGGGGGCAGTTCTTC. Amino acids: CASSLAETMGGQFF. This rearrangement joins TRBV7-2 to TRBJ2-1, with a possible D match to TRBD2 (6 bases). Trimming cost V 0 bases and J 12 bases, with 15 bases left between them. Germline assignment: CDR1 SGHTA and CDR2 FQGNSA. The CDR3 has 14 residues.

V and J are TRBV6-5 and TRBJ2-2, with D unresolved. Trimming took off 7 bases at V and 3 bases at J, with 12 bases between the two ends. This CDR3 comprises 14 residues. The V gene's germline CDR1 is MNHEY and CDR2 SVGAGI. The chain's CDR3 is CASIKSADTGELFF. The CDR3 nucleotides are TGTGCCAGCATAAAGAGCGCGGACACCGGGGAGCTGTTTTTT.

The J gene is TRBJ1-2, the V gene TRBV4-3, with D uncertain. Germline assignment: CDR1 LGHNA and CDR2 YSLEER. This CDR3 spans 15 amino acids. Trimming took off 0 bases at V and 4 bases at J, with 12 bases between the two ends. The CDR3, as DNA: TGCGCCAGCAGCCAAGATCGGCGGGGAAGCTATGGCTACACCTTC. Protein: CASSQDRRGSYGYTF.

The rearrangement uses TRBV5-6 and TRBJ1-4; 7 bases are shared with TRBD1. CDR3 length: 15 amino acids. Germline assignment: CDR1 SGHDT and CDR2 YYEEEE. After removal of 4 bases from V and 4 bases from J, the junction contained 7 bases not matched to a gene. CDR3: CASSLRGQRNEKLFF. The CDR3 bases are TGTGCCAGCAGCCTCCGGGGACAGCGTAATGAAAAACTGTTTTTT.

The chain couples TRBV4-1 to TRBJ2-7, with TRBD1 matching 8 bases. Trimming cost V 8 bases and J 5 bases; bases outside gene matches: 8. This CDR3 has 13 residues. The germline gives CDR1 MGHRA, CDR2 YSYEKL. The CDR3 reads CASVAAGGDEQYF. CDR3 sequence (DNA): TGCGCCAGCGTGGCCGCAGGGGGCGACGAGCAGTACTTC.

The rearrangement uses TRBV15 and TRBJ1-4; TRBD1 might be the D (6 bases). V was cut by 3 bases and J by 7 bases, with 12 bases left in between. Germline CDR1 reads LNHNV; CDR2 reads YYDKDF (reference sequence). This CDR3 region has 14 residues. CDR3 DNA: TGTGCCACCAGCAGGGGTATCAGGGGTGAAAAACTGTTTTTT. Encoded protein: CATSRGIRGEKLFF.

V and J are TRBV5-1 and TRBJ2-5, with TRBD1 matching over 9 bases. Germline CDR1 is SGHRS and CDR2 is YFSETQ. The V gene end was trimmed by 0 bases and the J gene end by 5 bases; junction bases not matched to a gene: 8. The CDR3 is made up of 16 amino acids. The CDR3 DNA follows: TGCGCCAGCAGCTTGGCCCGGGACAGGGACTACGAGACCCAGTACTTC. This sequence encodes CASSLARDRDYETQYF.

The J gene is TRBJ1-5, the V gene TRBV30; no firm D call. Per germline, CDR1 GTSNPN and CDR2 SVGIG (reference sequence). The CDR3 extends over 15 amino acids. Trimming shortened V by 0 bases and J by 0 bases, and 9 bases separated the two germline ends. For the CDR3, the DNA is TGTGCCTGGAGTGTAGGAACAAATAGCAATCAGCCCCAGCATTTT. It is translated as CAWSVGTNSNQPQHF.

This clone was seen a handful of times. The genes are TRBV9 and TRBJ2-1; 12 positions match TRBD2. Germline CDR1 SGDLS, CDR2 YYNGEE. The trim removed 4 bases at V and 3 bases at J, leaving 5 bases unmatched. This CDR3 contains 16 residues. The CDR3 region has the DNA TGTGCCAGCAGCCCCCGACTAGCGGGGGACTACAATGAGCAGTTCTTC. Protein sequence: CASSPRLAGDYNEQFF.

V gene TRBV7-9 combines with J gene TRBJ2-7, with 11 bases that match TRBD1. Germline V gives CDR1 SEHNR, CDR2 FQNEAQ (reference sequence). This CDR3 comprises 14 residues. V trimming: 4 bases; J trimming: 7 bases; junction bases outside the gene matches: 6. For the CDR3, the DNA is TGTGCCAGCAGCTCGGACAGGGGGCGCTTAGAGCAGTACTTC. Translating it yields CASSSDRGRLEQYF.

The chain has TRBV11-2 and TRBJ1-5, with D perhaps matching TRBD1 (5 bases). The CDR3 runs to 14 residues. V was shortened by 4 bases and J by 4 bases, with 11 bases between the two germline ends. Germline V gives CDR1 SGHAT, CDR2 FQNNGV. CDR3 DNA sequence: TGTGCCAGCAGCTCCGACAGACTTAATCAGCCCCAGCATTTT. Amino acid sequence: CASSSDRLNQPQHF.

J is TRBJ2-5 and V is TRBV9; tentative D call: TRBD1 (5 bases). The CDR3 sequence is 14 residues long. CDR1 SGDLS and CDR2 YYNGEE come from the germline V gene. The V end was cut by 3 bases, the J end by 1 base, with 10 bases between. CDR3 protein: CASSAQATQETQYF. The DNA for the CDR3 is TGTGCCAGCAGCGCACAGGCGACCCAAGAGACCCAGTACTTC.

This chain uses TRBV5-1 with TRBJ1-1, with a weak D call TRBD1 (6 bases). The V gene's germline CDR1 is SGHRS and CDR2 YFSETQ. The ends were cut back, 0 bases at V and 3 bases at J, with 12 bases in the middle. This CDR3 has 15 residues. This CDR3 is CASSLAGTPDTEAFF. The CDR3 DNA is TGCGCCAGCAGCTTGGCCGGGACACCAGACACTGAAGCTTTCTTT.

To note about this clone: Within the sample, other DNA sequences also encode this same CDR3. The chain has TRBV5-1 and TRBJ2-7; D is unresolved. The V gene's germline CDR1 is SGHRS and CDR2 YFSETQ. Trimming stripped 0 bases from V and 6 bases from J, with 7 bases between. The CDR3 is 12 amino acids. In DNA, the CDR3 is TGCGCCAGCAGCTTGGTAGCTGGCGAGCAGTACTTC. Protein sequence: CASSLVAGEQYF.

This clone appeared a few times. The CDR3 loop is CASSPSWDSEAFF. CDR3 sequence (DNA): TGTGCCAGCAGCCCAAGCTGGGACAGTGAAGCTTTCTTT. The V call is TRBV7-2, the J call TRBJ1-1; 7 bases align to TRBD1. Trimming at V came to 5 bases and at J to 7 bases, leaving 7 bases not matched to a gene. The CDR3 has 13 amino acids. The germline CDR1 and CDR2 sequences are SGHTA and FQGNSA.

This clone was seen just once. The rearrangement joins TRBV9 to TRBJ2-1, with TRBD2 matching 12 bases. The CDR3 totals 15 residues. J was trimmed by 0 bases and V by 7 bases; bases with no gene match: 2. CDR1 and CDR2 (germline): SGDLS, YYNGEE. CDR3 coding DNA: TGTGCCAGCTCGACTAGCGGGAGCTCCTACAATGAGCAGTTCTTC. Encoded protein: CASSTSGSSYNEQFF.

J is TRBJ1-3 and V is TRBV7-6; D unresolved. This CDR3 contains 15 residues. Germline V gene data show CDR1 as SGHVS and CDR2 as FNYEAQ. V was clipped by 0 bases and J by 4 bases, with 10 bases between them. The CDR3, as DNA: TGTGCCAGCAGCTTAGCGCGCCCCCCAGGAAACACCATATATTTT. As protein: CASSLARPPGNTIYF.

V and J are TRBV6-5 and TRBJ1-2; D possibly corresponds to TRBD1 (6 bases). The CDR3 spans 15 residues. Deletions cut 6 bases from V and 7 bases from J, with 21 bases between. Germline assignment: CDR1 MNHEY and CDR2 SVGAGI. CDR3 amino acids: CASSPAVQGMGGYTF. Written as DNA, the CDR3 is TGTGCCAGCAGCCCTGCCGTCCAGGGGATGGGTGGCTACACCTTC.

This clone was seen only once. The chain uses TRBV5-6 and TRBJ2-5, with 10 bases fitting TRBD2. Germline-derived CDR1 and CDR2 are SGHDT and YYEEEE. There are 15 residues in the CDR3. With 4 bases clipped from V and 2 bases from J, the junction kept 5 bases outside the gene matches. The CDR3 here is CASSPGLAAQETQYF. CDR3 DNA sequence: TGTGCCAGCAGCCCAGGACTAGCGGCACAAGAGACCCAGTACTTC.

CDR3 nucleotides: TGTGCCAGCAGTTTACGCAGGGGGGGGAATCAGCCCCAGCATTTT. Protein: CASSLRRGGNQPQHF. The J gene is TRBJ1-5, the V gene TRBV28, with TRBD1 matching 7 bases. The CDR3 is 15 amino acids. CDR1 MDHEN and CDR2 SYDVKM come from the germline V gene. V dropped 2 bases and J dropped 4; count of bases not matched to a gene: 5.

This clone was detected only once. This chain uses TRBV29-1 with TRBJ2-3; 7 bases line up with TRBD1. The CDR3 is 12 residues long. Per germline, CDR1 SQVTM and CDR2 ANQGSEA. J gave up 5 bases and V 5 bases, and 4 bases lay outside the gene matches. CDR3 region: CSVSQGEDTQYF. The CDR3 DNA reads TGCAGCGTTTCCCAGGGGGAAGATACGCAGTATTTT.

This clone appeared once. The chain couples TRBV5-1 to TRBJ1-2, with 8 bases matching TRBD1. V shed 4 bases and J 8 bases; nucleotides not matched to a gene: 7. This CDR3 region has 13 residues. CDR1 SGHRS and CDR2 YFSETQ come from the germline V gene. The CDR3 bases are TGCGCCAGCAGCAAGGGACAGGAGAGGGGCTACACCTTC. This codes for CASSKGQERGYTF.

The rearrangement links TRBV9 to TRBJ2-1; possibly TRBD1 for D (5 bases). V dropped 4 bases and J dropped 4 bases, with 9 bases sitting between them. Per the germline V gene, CDR1 is SGDLS and CDR2 is YYNGEE. The length of the CDR3 is 13 residues. CDR3 amino acids: CASSQTGYNEQFF. For the CDR3, the DNA is TGTGCCAGCAGCCAAACAGGATACAATGAGCAGTTCTTC.

CDR3 amino acids: CASRINPLRGGNQPQHF. The CDR3 coding sequence is TGTGCCAGCAGGATAAACCCCTTACGGGGAGGGAATCAGCCCCAGCATTTT. This chain joins TRBV7-2 and TRBJ1-5, with D hard to call. CDR1 and CDR2 (germline): SGHTA, FQGNSA. Trimming cost V 6 bases and J 4 bases, with 22 bases left between them. There are 17 residues in the CDR3.

This clone has more than one count but fewer than ten. The chain recombines TRBV5-4 with TRBJ1-2, with D unclear. The CDR3 length is 14 residues. Trimming removed 4 bases from V and 0 bases from J, with 10 bases in between. Germline-derived CDR1 and CDR2 are SGHNT and YYREEE (reference sequence). This chain's CDR3 is CASSRTAANYGYTF. The DNA of the CDR3 is TGTGCCAGCAGCAGGACGGCCGCTAACTATGGCTACACCTTC.

The chain links TRBV4-3 to TRBJ2-2; possibly TRBD2 for D (6 bases). This CDR3 comprises 16 residues. The V and J ends lost 0 bases and 5 bases respectively, with 13 bases between them. The germline CDR1 and CDR2 sequences are LGHNA and YSLEER. CDR3 sequence (DNA): TGCGCCAGCAGCCAAGAGGCGGGGAGCCGGACCGGGGAGCTGTTTTTT. It encodes CASSQEAGSRTGELFF.